One TCR beta chain is described in this entry. This CDR3 has 19 residues. Germline CDR1 SGDLS, CDR2 YYNGEE. After removal of 3 bases from V and 2 bases from J, the junction contained 15 bases not matched to a gene. The data were obtained in a study of blood T cell repertoires in COVID-19. The method was immunoSEQ multiplex PCR; TCRdb's version includes in-frame clones alone and lacks a portion of them. The sample includes around 130,000 clones, roughly 90% of them seen just once. This receptor was identified in a man between 65 and 80 years old with active COVID-19. The rearrangement joins TRBV9 to TRBJ2-7; 12 bases match TRBD1. The specimen was peripheral blood. The CDR3 bases are TGTGCCAGCAGCGAGCGGGACAGGGGGCAGGGGACTAGGACCTACGAGCAGTACTTC. This codes for CASSERDRGQGTRTYEQYF.